The present T cell receptor beta chain was sequenced within a study of shared clonotypes between healthy human individuals. Overall study: Every donor yielded three CD4 naive, three CD4 memory, two CD8 naive and one CD8 memory plate.

CD45RO-negative cells were positively selected for CCR7, leaving out terminally differentiated effector memory CD45RA+ cells. The CDR3 is 12 amino acids. V was pared by 4 bases and J by 3 bases, with 6 bases between. Looked up from germline, CDR1 is MDHEN and CDR2 is SYDVKM. Execution of the assay was at deep level. Only in-frame clones appear in the TCRdb table, and some are missing; sequencing was by immunoSEQ multiplex PCR. The sample comprises 550,000 to 750,000 clones, just under 97% of which are singletons, and 0.11% rests with the top ten. The source material was naive CD8+ T cells sorted from blood. The chain uses TRBV28 and TRBJ1-1; a weak D match, TRBD1 (5 bases). The clonotype was recovered from a woman in her thirties in good health. The CDR3 sequence is CASSWGDTEAFF. The CDR3 coding sequence is TGTGCCAGCAGTTGGGGGGACACTGAAGCTTTCTTT.